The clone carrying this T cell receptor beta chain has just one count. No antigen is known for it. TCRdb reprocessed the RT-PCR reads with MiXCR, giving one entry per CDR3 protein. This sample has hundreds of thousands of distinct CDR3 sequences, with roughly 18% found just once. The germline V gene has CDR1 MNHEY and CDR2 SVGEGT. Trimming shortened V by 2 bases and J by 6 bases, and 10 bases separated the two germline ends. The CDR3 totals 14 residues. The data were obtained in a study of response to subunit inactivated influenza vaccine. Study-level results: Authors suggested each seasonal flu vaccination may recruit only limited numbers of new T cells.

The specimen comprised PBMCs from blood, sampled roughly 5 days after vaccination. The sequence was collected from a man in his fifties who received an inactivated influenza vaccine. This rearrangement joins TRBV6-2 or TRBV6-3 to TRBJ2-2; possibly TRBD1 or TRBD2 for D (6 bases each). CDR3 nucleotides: TGTGCCAGCAGTTACCTGGAGGGGGCCGGGGAGCTGTTTTTT. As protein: CASSYLEGAGELFF.